Here is one T cell receptor (beta chain) with its context. Study processing details: Nucleated cell number was recorded as an estimate derived from reference gene primer amplification. Only in-frame clones appear in the TCRdb table, and some are missing; sequencing was by immunoSEQ multiplex PCR. V and J calls and clone size come straight from that table; D and trimming were deduced from the DNA. This sample has about 310,000 clones, with around 86% found just once. The record originates from a study of blood T cell repertoires in COVID-19. Study overall: Acute and convalescent COVID-19 samples came from the United States, Italy and Spain. Nucleic acid was either cDNA or gDNA, and it came from T cells, B-cell-depleted T cells, or PBMCs.

CDR1 is SGHKS and CDR2 is YYEKEE in the germline V gene (reference sequence). This CDR3 is 14 amino acids long. Trimming took off 4 bases at V and 7 bases at J, with 12 bases between the two ends. The J gene is TRBJ1-6, the V gene TRBV5-5; D uncertain. This sequence originates from a man in his fifties or sixties with active or convalescent COVID-19. Input material: peripheral blood. This CDR3 reads CASSLQTDNSPLHF. CDR3 coding DNA: TGTGCCAGCAGCCTACAGACCGACAATTCACCCCTCCACTTT.